A selection of T cell receptor beta chains follows, all from one sample in a study of control samples from healthy donors and cancer patients. Libraries were prepared by immunoSEQ multiplex PCR; TCRdb keeps only in-frame clonotypes and omits some of them. Of 140,000 to 150,000 clones in the sample, about 91% are singletons; the top ten hold about 3%. Sequencing used blood. The receptors were sampled from a man aged 25 to 45 in good health. CDR3s include the opening cysteine and the closing phenylalanine or tryptophan. A D gene is named only where the DNA matches it firmly. Rows may omit the clone size; those that give it use once, few, many or a size class.

V gene	D gene	clone size	J gene	CDR3 protein	CDR3 DNA
TRBV2	NA	NA	TRBJ1-3	CASSGGGTGNTIYF	TGTGCCAGCAGTGGGGGCGGGACTGGAAACACCATATATTTT
TRBV4-1	NA	NA	TRBJ1-3	CASSPISTAGSGNTIYF	TGCGCCAGCAGCCCGATCTCCACGGCGGGCTCTGGAAACACCATATATTTT
TRBV14	NA	NA	TRBJ2-1	CASSQDLGGFIYNEQFF	TGTGCCAGCAGCCAAGATCTAGGGGGTTTTATATACAATGAGCAGTTCTTC
TRBV6-4	TRBD2	once	TRBJ2-1	CASSQLAGARLGNEQFF	TGTGCCAGCAGTCAACTAGCGGGGGCCCGTTTAGGAAATGAGCAGTTCTTC
TRBV19	NA	NA	TRBJ2-4	CASSIRGRGAKNIQYF	TGTGCCAGTAGTATCCGCGGGCGGGGAGCCAAAAACATTCAGTACTTC
TRBV5-1	TRBD2	NA	TRBJ2-7	CASSLANSGGRYEQYF	TGCGCCAGCAGCTTGGCCAATAGCGGGGGCAGGTACGAGCAGTACTTC
TRBV20-1	NA	NA	TRBJ1-6	CSASYGTNNSPLHF	TGCAGTGCTAGTTACGGTACTAATAATTCACCCCTCCACTTT
TRBV7-8	NA	NA	TRBJ2-3	CASSLIPRATDTQYF	TGTGCCAGCAGCTTAATCCCCAGGGCCACAGATACGCAGTATTTT
TRBV28	NA	NA	TRBJ1-1	CASSLGPRGSNEAFF	TGTGCCAGCAGTTTAGGCCCCCGAGGGTCCAATGAAGCTTTCTTT
TRBV3-1/TRBV3-2	TRBD1	once	TRBJ2-3	CASSQELTGTTDTQYF	TGTGCCAGCAGCCAAGAACTGACAGGGACCACAGATACGCAGTATTTT
TRBV27	NA	once	TRBJ1-2	CASSLQGNYGYTF	TGTGCCAGCAGCTTACAGGGAAACTATGGCTACACCTTC
TRBV7-3	NA	NA	TRBJ1-1	CASSLNRDTEAFF	TGTGCCAGCAGCTTAAATAGGGACACTGAAGCTTTCTTT
TRBV7-3	TRBD2	NA	TRBJ2-3	CASSQGLARTDTQYF	TGTGCCAGCAGCCAGGGACTAGCGCGCACAGATACGCAGTATTTT
TRBV27	TRBD1	NA	TRBJ2-3	CASSFSTGTGRGTDTQYF	TGTGCCAGCAGTTTTTCAACCGGGACAGGGAGAGGGACAGATACGCAGTATTTT
TRBV9	NA	NA	TRBJ2-1	CASSVDPRAMPYNEQFF	TGTGCCAGCAGCGTAGACCCAAGGGCTATGCCTTACAATGAGCAGTTCTTC
TRBV7-8	NA	NA	TRBJ2-3	CASSLGLGGTDTQYF	TGTGCCAGCAGCTTAGGTTTAGGGGGCACAGATACGCAGTATTTT
TRBV9	TRBD2	NA	TRBJ2-3	CASTVGLAGNTDTQYF	TGTGCCAGCACCGTTGGACTAGCGGGGAACACAGATACGCAGTATTTT
TRBV6-5	TRBD1	few	TRBJ1-2	CASSNGQVKGGYTF	TGTGCCAGCAGTAACGGACAGGTGAAGGGAGGCTACACCTTC
TRBV7-3	NA	NA	TRBJ2-7	CASSQTGEFKQYF	TGTGCCAGCAGCCAGACAGGTGAATTTAAGCAGTACTTC
TRBV29-1	NA	NA	TRBJ2-7	CSVVGTYEQYF	TGCAGCGTCGTCGGTACCTACGAGCAGTACTTC
TRBV29-1	NA	NA	TRBJ1-5	CSVSRDSNQPQHF	TGCAGCGTTTCAAGGGACAGCAATCAGCCCCAGCATTTT
TRBV28	NA	NA	TRBJ1-5	CASSFRRFLNQPQHF	TGTGCCAGCAGTTTCAGACGGTTCCTCAATCAGCCCCAGCATTTT
TRBV28	NA	NA	TRBJ1-5	CASSSAHNQPQHF	TGTGCCAGCAGTTCCGCGCACAATCAGCCCCAGCATTTT
TRBV7-9	NA	NA	TRBJ2-2	CASSRVNGELFF	TGTGCCAGCAGCCGAGTCAACGGGGAGCTGTTTTTT
TRBV5-4	TRBD2	NA	TRBJ2-7	CASSLRGPSGSYEQYF	TGTGCCAGCAGCTTAAGAGGCCCTAGCGGGAGCTACGAGCAGTACTTC
TRBV6-1	NA	NA	TRBJ1-1	CASSEVVGGRTFF	TGTGCCAGCAGTGAAGTGGTAGGGGGGCGAACTTTCTTT
TRBV6-5	NA	NA	TRBJ1-4	CATQRNRDDEKLFF	TGTGCCACCCAAAGGAACAGGGATGATGAAAAACTGTTTTTT
TRBV6-1	NA	NA	TRBJ1-1	CASTPDGGKDTEAFF	TGTGCCAGCACTCCCGACGGGGGTAAGGACACTGAAGCTTTCTTT
TRBV7-9	NA	NA	TRBJ1-4	CASSLRDPFSTNEKLFF	TGTGCCAGCAGCCTCCGGGACCCGTTTTCAACTAATGAAAAACTGTTTTTT
TRBV21-1	NA	NA	TRBJ1-4	CASSLPGRQATNEKLFF	TGTGCCAGCAGCCTCCCCGGCCGACAAGCAACTAATGAAAAACTGTTTTTT
TRBV5-1	NA	NA	TRBJ1-1	CASSLDGDTEAFF	TGCGCCAGCAGCTTGGATGGGGACACTGAAGCTTTCTTT
TRBV10-1	NA	NA	TRBJ1-1	CASSDSMNTEAFF	TGCGCCAGCAGTGATAGTATGAACACTGAAGCTTTCTTT
TRBV10-2	NA	NA	TRBJ2-6	CASSDRSFSGANVLTF	TGCGCCAGCAGTGATAGAAGCTTCTCTGGGGCCAACGTCCTGACTTTC
TRBV4-1	NA	NA	TRBJ2-7	CASSQDTGTANYEQYF	TGCGCCAGCAGCCAAGATACCGGGACGGCAAACTACGAGCAGTACTTC
TRBV6-6	NA	NA	TRBJ1-2	CASHPGNSGYTF	TGTGCCAGCCATCCGGGGAACTCTGGCTACACCTTC
TRBV15	TRBD2	NA	TRBJ2-7	CATSRARGATYEQYF	TGTGCCACCAGCAGAGCGCGGGGGGCGACCTACGAGCAGTACTTC
TRBV24-1	NA	NA	TRBJ1-2	CATSDHRTAYGYTF	TGTGCCACCAGTGACCACAGGACAGCCTATGGCTACACCTTC
TRBV5-6	NA	NA	TRBJ2-5	CASSLYAEETQYF	TGTGCCAGCAGCTTGTACGCAGAGGAGACCCAGTACTTC
TRBV5-1	NA	NA	TRBJ2-3	CASSETTDTQYF	TGCGCCAGCAGCGAGACTACAGATACGCAGTATTTT
TRBV6-2/TRBV6-3	TRBD1	NA	TRBJ2-7	CASSAQTGGRYEQYF	TGTGCCAGCAGTGCCCAGACAGGGGGTCGGTACGAGCAGTACTTC
TRBV5-1	NA	NA	TRBJ1-1	CASSLVGTEAFF	TGCGCCAGCAGCTTGGTGGGGACTGAAGCTTTCTTT
TRBV21-1	NA	NA	TRBJ2-3	CASGFLADTQYF	TGTGCCAGCGGGTTCCTGGCAGATACGCAGTATTTT
TRBV21-1	NA	NA	TRBJ1-6	CASSKDGGWNSPLHF	TGTGCCAGCAGCAAAGATGGGGGGTGGAATTCACCCCTCCACTTT